These T cell receptor beta chains were read from a single sample in a study of T cell changes during pregnancy in multiple sclerosis. Measured with immunoSEQ multiplex PCR; TCRdb has only the in-frame clones, and not every one. Altogether fewer than 55,000 clones are present, 92% being singletons, with the ten largest covering 0.95% to 1%. This material consisted of peripheral blood, taken after pregnancy. The receptors derive from a female donor with multiple sclerosis, enrolled in a pregnancy study. Each CDR3 is given with its conserved first and last residue. Each record gives: D gene, J gene, clone size, V gene, CDR3 DNA, CDR3 protein. A D gene is named only where the DNA matches it firmly. Size is omitted from some rows. Given values are once, few, many or a class for expanded clones.

>NA|TRBJ1-2|NA|TRBV19
TGTGCCAGTAGTCTACTTACTTCCTATGGCTACACCTTC
CASSLLTSYGYTF
>NA|TRBJ2-2|NA|TRBV4-1
TGCGCCAGCAGCCTCAGGGTGGCGAACACCGGGGAGCTGTTTTTT
CASSLRVANTGELFF
>TRBD2|TRBJ2-5|NA|TRBV7-2
TGTGCCAGCAGCCCCCTCACTAGCGGGGGGACTCTGGAATACTTC
CASSPLTSGGTLEYF
>NA|TRBJ2-2|NA|TRBV4-3
TGCGCCAGCAGCCAAGCGGCGGTTCGGACCGGGGAGCTGTTTTTT
CASSQAAVRTGELFF
>TRBD1|TRBJ1-1|NA|TRBV5-8
TGTGCCAGCAGCTTTATATTGGACAGGGGAGCTTTCTTT
CASSFILDRGAFF
>TRBD1|TRBJ2-3|NA|TRBV9
TGTGCCAGCAGCCTTCCGGGACAGAGCACAGATACGCAGTATTTT
CASSLPGQSTDTQYF
>NA|TRBJ2-5|NA|TRBV10-2
TGCGCCAGCATGGGGGCCGGCCAAGAGACCCAGTACTTC
CASMGAGQETQYF
>TRBD1|TRBJ2-7|NA|TRBV4-3
TGCGCCAGCAGCGGGAACAGGGGAAGCTCCTACGAGCAGTACTTC
CASSGNRGSSYEQYF
>NA|TRBJ1-2|NA|TRBV6-6
TGTGCCAGCACCGATATCCAGGGACTTGGCTACACCTTC
CASTDIQGLGYTF
>NA|TRBJ2-5|once|TRBV13
TGTGCCAGCAGCTTACAGGGTCGCGGAGAGACCCAGTACTTC
CASSLQGRGETQYF
>TRBD2|TRBJ2-7|NA|TRBV11-2
TGTGCCAGCAGGGGGATAGCGGGGGGGCGCGAGCAGTACTTC
CASRGIAGGREQYF
>TRBD2|TRBJ2-7|NA|TRBV4-1
TGCGCCAGCAGCCAAGGTATCCTAGCGGGGGACTCCTACGAGCAGTACTTC
CASSQGILAGDSYEQYF
>NA|TRBJ2-7|NA|TRBV29-1
TGCAGTATGGAGGACAGAGGAGGCGAGCAGTACTTC
CSMEDRGGEQYF
>TRBD1|TRBJ2-7|NA|TRBV5-1
TGCGCCAGCAGCCAACGACAGGGATCCCGAAACGAGCAGTACTTC
CASSQRQGSRNEQYF
>NA|TRBJ1-1|NA|TRBV11-2
TGTGCCAGCAGCTCAACCGGGAGAATGAACACTGAAGCTTTCTTT
CASSSTGRMNTEAFF